This section outlines one T cell receptor (beta chain) sequence together with its context. Sequenced by immunoSEQ multiplex PCR; TCRdb stores in-frame clones only, minus some. The repertoire holds 30,000 to 45,000 clones, with approximately 90% as singletons. This CDR3 contains 15 residues. CDR1 and CDR2 (germline): SGHAT, FQNNGV. V gave up 2 bases and J gave up 5 bases; unmatched junction bases: 5. The sample originates from a study of OX40 agonist ivuxolimab in advanced cancers. The sequence derives from an adult with an advanced solid tumor such as melanoma, head and neck, liver or kidney cancer. The chain couples TRBV11-2 to TRBJ2-1; 8 nucleotides align to TRBD2. The sequencing here drew on CD4+ or CD8+ T cells sorted from blood, taken in a trial of the OX40 agonist ivuxolimab. CDR3 protein: CASSLSGSPHNEQFF. CDR3 sequence (DNA): TGTGCCAGCAGCTTAAGCGGGAGTCCCCACAATGAGCAGTTCTTC.